The 2 T cell receptor beta chains presented below share a single source sample, sequenced in a study of blood T cell repertoires in COVID-19. This table comes from immunoSEQ multiplex PCR, and its TCRdb copy is limited to in-frame clones, with some not included. Found here are 200,000 to 250,000 clones, 92% of them singletons; the top ten hold over 0.75%. Sequenced: peripheral blood. These receptors were collected from a man aged 55 to 70 with COVID-19, enrolled during active disease.

The chain employs TRBV14 and TRBJ1-2; perhaps TRBD1 as D (5 bases). The CDR3 sequence is 15 residues long. The ends were cut back, 2 bases at V and 6 bases at J, with 16 bases in the middle. The germline gives CDR1 SGHDN, CDR2 FVKESK. For the CDR3, the DNA is TGTGCCAGCAGCCAATGGGCGACAGTAACAGATGGCTACACCTTC. Its translation: CASSQWATVTDGYTF.

This rearrangement joins TRBV4-3 to TRBJ2-2; TRBD2 matches 8 bases. J lost 4 bases, V lost 2 bases, and 12 bases had no gene match. The CDR3 loop spans 18 amino acids. Germline CDR1 LGHNA, CDR2 YSLEER. CDR3 sequence (DNA): TGCGCCAGCAGCCAATACCATTTAGCGGGAAAAAGCACCGGGGAGCTGTTTTTT. It yields the protein CASSQYHLAGKSTGELFF.